This TCR beta chain originates from a study of T cells in Graves' hyperthyroidism and ophthalmopathy. Study-level information: Peripheral blood was secured at the point of initial diagnosis, before any treatment.

Uncontrolled infection, other autoimmune disease, pregnancy or lactation disqualified patients from enrolment. Diagnosing involved the use of clinical symptoms, serum thyroxine and TRAb, thyroid ultrasound and orbital computed tomography. The source of the PBMCs was 9.5 to 10 ml of fresh peripheral blood. This CDR3 comprises 14 residues. The V end lost 2 bases, the J end lost 4 bases, and 11 bases lay between the germline ends. Germline V gene sequence: CDR1 DFQATT, CDR2 SNEGSKA (reference sequence). The table lists this clonotype with many counts. From RNA transcripts, TCR beta CDR3 regions were amplified. First-round RT-PCR of the TCR CDR3 relied on the HTBI primer set. MiXCR, applied by TCRdb to the multiplex PCR reads, yields one record per CDR3 protein. The sample has some 270,000 distinct CDR3 sequences; approximately 25% are singletons.

The genes are TRBV20-1 and TRBJ2-2, with unresolved D. This TCR derives from a woman aged 40 to 50 with Graves' ophthalmopathy. The specimen was blood. The CDR3 region is CSARLPGGTGELFF. DNA of the CDR3: TGCAGTGCTAGATTGCCAGGCGGCACCGGGGAGCTGTTTTTT.